This T cell receptor beta chain was obtained from a study of neoadjuvant anti-PD-1 for oral cavity cancer. Stated time point: after neoadjuvant nivolumab, at surgical resection. Patients had newly diagnosed, untreated stage II-IVA oral cavity squamous cell carcinoma. The repertoire was sequenced with immunoSEQ multiplex PCR; TCRdb's copy has only in-frame clones and lacks some. This sample has some 14,000 clones, with about three quarters found just once. This TCR came from a person aged 35 to 85 with oral cavity squamous cell carcinoma. Specimen: PBMCs, collected after nivolumab (anti-PD-1) treatment.

The chain's CDR3 is CASRADTQYF. The DNA for the CDR3 is TGTGCCAGCAGGGCAGATACGCAGTATTTT. The chain recombines TRBV6-1 with TRBJ2-3, with D unclear. The germline gives CDR1 MNHNS, CDR2 SASEGT. Trimming pared 6 bases from V and 4 bases from J, leaving 2 bases between. The CDR3 has 10 amino acids.